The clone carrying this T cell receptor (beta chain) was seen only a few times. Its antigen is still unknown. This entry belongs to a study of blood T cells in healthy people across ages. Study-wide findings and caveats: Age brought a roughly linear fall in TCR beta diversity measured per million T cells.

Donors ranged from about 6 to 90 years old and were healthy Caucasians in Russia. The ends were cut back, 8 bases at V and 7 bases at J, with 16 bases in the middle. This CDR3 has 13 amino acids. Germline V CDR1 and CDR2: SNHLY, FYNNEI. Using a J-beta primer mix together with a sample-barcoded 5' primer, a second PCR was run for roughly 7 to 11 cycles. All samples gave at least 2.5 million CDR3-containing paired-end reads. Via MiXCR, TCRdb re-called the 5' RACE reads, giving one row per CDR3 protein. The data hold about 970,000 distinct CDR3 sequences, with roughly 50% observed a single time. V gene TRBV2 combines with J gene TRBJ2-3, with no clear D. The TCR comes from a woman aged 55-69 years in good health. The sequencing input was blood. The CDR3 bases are TGTGCCAGCTCCCCCAATCGTCCCAATACGCAGTATTTT. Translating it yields CASSPNRPNTQYF.